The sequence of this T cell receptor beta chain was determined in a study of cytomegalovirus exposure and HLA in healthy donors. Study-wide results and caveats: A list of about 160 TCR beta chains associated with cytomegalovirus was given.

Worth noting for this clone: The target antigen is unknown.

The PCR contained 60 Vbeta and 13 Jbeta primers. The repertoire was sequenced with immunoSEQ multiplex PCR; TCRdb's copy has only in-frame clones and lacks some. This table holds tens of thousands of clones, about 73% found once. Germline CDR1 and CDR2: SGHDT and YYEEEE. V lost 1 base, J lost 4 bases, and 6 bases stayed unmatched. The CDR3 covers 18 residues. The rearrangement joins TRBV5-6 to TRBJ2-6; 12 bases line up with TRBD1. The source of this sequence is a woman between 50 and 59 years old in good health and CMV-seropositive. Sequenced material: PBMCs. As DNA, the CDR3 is TGTGCCAGCAGCTTGCAGGGACAGGGGGCGCGAGGGGCCAACGTCCTGACTTTC. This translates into CASSLQGQGARGANVLTF.